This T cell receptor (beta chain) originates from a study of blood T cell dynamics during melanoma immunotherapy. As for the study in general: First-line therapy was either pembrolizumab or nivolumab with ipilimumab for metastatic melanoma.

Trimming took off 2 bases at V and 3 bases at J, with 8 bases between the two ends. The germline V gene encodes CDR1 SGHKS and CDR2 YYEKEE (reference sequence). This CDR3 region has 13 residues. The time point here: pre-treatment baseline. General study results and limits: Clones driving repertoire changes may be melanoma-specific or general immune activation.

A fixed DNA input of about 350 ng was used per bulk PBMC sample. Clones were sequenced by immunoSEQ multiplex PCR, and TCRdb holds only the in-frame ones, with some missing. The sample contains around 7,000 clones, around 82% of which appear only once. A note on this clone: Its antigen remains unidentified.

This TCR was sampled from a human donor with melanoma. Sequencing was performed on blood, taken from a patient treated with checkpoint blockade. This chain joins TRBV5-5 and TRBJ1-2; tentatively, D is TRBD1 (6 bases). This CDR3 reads CASSFRQDYGYTF. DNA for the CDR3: TGTGCCAGCAGCTTCCGACAGGACTATGGCTACACCTTC.